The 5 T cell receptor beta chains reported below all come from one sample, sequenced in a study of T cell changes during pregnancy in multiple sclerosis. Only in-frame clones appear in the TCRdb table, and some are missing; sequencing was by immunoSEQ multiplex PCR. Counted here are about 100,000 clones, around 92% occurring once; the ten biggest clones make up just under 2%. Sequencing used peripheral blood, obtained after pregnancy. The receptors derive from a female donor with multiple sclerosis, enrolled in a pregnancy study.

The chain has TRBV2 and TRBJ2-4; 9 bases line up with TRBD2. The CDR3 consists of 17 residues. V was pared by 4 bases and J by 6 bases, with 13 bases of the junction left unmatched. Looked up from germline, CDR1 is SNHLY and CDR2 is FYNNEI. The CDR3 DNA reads TGTGCCAGCAGTGGCCCGACTAGCGGAGGGGCGAGAAACATTCAGTACTTC. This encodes CASSGPTSGGARNIQYF.

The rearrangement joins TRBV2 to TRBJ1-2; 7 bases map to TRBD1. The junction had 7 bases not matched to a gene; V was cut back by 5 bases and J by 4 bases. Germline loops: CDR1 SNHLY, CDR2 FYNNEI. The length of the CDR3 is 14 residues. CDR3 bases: TGTGCCAGCAGTCAAAACCGACAGGGCTATGGCTACACCTTC. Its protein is CASSQNRQGYGYTF.

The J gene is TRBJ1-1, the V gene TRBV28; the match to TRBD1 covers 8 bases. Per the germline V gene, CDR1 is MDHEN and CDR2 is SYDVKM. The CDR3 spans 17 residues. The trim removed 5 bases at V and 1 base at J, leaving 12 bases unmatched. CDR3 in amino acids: CASSPRAGGAGNTEAFF. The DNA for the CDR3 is TGTGCCAGCAGTCCCCGGGCAGGGGGCGCGGGGAACACTGAAGCTTTCTTT.

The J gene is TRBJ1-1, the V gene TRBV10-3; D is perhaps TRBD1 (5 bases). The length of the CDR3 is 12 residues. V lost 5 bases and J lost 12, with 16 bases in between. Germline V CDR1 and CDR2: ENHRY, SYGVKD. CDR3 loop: CAISPAGDITFF. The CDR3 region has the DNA TGTGCCATCAGTCCGGCGGGGGATATTACTTTCTTT.

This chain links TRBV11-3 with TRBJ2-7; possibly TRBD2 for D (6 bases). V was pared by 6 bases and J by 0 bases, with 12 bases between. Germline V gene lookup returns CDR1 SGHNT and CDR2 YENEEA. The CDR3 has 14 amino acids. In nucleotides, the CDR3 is TGTGCCAGCAGTTTTAGCGGCAGCTCCTACGAGCAGTACTTC. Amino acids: CASSFSGSSYEQYF. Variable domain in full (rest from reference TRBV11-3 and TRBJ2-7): EAGVVQSPRYKIIEKKQPVAFWCNPISGHNTLYWYLQNLGQGPELLIRYENEEAVDDSQLPKDRFSAERLKGVDSTLKIQPAELGDSAVYLCASSFSGSSYEQYFGPGTRLTVT.